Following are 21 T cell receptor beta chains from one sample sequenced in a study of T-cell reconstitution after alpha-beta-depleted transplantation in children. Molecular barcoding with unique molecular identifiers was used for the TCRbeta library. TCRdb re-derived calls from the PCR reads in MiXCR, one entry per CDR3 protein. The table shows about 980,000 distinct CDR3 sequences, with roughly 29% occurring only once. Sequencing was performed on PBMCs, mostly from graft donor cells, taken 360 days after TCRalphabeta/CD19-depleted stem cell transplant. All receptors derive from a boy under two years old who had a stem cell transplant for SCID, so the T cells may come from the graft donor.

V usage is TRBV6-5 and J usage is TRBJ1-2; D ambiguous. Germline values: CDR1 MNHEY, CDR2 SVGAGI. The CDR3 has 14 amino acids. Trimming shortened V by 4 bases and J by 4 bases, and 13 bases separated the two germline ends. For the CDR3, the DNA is TGTGCCAGCAGTTCAACCTACGTCCTCTATGGCTACACCTTC. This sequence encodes CASSSTYVLYGYTF.

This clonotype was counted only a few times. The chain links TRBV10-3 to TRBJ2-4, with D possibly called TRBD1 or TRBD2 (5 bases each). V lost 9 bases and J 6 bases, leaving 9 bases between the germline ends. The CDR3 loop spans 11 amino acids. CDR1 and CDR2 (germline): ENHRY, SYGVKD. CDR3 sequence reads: CAMGDRNIQYF. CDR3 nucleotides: TGTGCCATGGGGGATAGAAACATTCAGTACTTC.

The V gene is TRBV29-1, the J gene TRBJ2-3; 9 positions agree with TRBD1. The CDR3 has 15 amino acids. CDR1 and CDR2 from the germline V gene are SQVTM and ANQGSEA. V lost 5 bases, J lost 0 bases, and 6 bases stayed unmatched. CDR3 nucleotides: TGCAGCGTTACGGACAGGGGTATTAGCACAGATACGCAGTATTTT. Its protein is CSVTDRGISTDTQYF.

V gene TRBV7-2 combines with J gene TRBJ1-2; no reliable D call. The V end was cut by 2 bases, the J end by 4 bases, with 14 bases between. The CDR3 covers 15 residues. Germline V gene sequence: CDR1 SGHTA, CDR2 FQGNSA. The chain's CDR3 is CASSLSKQTIYGYTF. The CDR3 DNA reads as TGTGCCAGCAGCTTATCGAAACAGACTATCTATGGCTACACCTTC.

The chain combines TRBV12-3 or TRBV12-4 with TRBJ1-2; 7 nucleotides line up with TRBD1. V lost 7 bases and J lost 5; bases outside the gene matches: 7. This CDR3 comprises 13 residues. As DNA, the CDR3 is TGTGCCAGCACCACAGGGGAATCGTATGGCTACACCTTC. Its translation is CASTTGESYGYTF.

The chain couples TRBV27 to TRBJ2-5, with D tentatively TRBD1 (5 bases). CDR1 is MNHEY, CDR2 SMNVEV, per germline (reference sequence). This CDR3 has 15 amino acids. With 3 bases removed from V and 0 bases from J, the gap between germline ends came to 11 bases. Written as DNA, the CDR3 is TGTGCCAGCAGTTTTTATGGGGCGGACCAAGAGACCCAGTACTTC. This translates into CASSFYGADQETQYF.

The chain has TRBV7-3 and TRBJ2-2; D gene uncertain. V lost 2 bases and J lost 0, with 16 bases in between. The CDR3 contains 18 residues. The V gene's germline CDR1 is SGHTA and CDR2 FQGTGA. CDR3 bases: TGTGCCAGCAGCTTAGGTGAAACGCGACGGACGAACACCGGGGAGCTGTTTTTT. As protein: CASSLGETRRTNTGELFF.

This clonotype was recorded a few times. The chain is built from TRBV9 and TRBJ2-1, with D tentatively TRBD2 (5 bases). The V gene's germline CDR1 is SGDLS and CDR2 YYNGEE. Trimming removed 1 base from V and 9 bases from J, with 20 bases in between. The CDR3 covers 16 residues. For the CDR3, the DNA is TGTGCCAGCAGCGTAAGTGTACCCCCCTCCGGGATTGAGCAGTTCTTC. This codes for CASSVSVPPSGIEQFF.

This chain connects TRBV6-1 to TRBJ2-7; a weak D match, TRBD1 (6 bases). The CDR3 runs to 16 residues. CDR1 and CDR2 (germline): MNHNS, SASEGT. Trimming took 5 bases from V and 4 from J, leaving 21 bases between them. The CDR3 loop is CASSHTKTGPSYEQYF. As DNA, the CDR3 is TGTGCCAGCAGTCATACCAAGACAGGCCCGAGTTACGAGCAGTACTTC.

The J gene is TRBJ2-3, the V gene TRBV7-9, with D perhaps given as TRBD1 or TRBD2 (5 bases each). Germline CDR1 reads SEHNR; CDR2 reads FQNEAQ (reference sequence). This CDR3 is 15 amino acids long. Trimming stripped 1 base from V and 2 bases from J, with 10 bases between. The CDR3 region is CASSLGGLITDTQYF. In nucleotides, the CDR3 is TGTGCCAGCAGCTTAGGGGGGTTGATCACAGATACGCAGTATTTT.

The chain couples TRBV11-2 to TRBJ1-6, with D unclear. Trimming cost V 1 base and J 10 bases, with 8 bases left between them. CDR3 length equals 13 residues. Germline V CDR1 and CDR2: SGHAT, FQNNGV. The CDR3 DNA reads TGTGCCAGCAGCTTAGTTCGGGAATCACCCCTCCACTTT. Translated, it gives CASSLVRESPLHF.

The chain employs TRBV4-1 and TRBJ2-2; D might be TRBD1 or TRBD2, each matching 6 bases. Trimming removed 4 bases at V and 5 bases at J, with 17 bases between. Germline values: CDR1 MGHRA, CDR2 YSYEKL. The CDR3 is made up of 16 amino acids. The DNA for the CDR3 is TGCGCCAGCAGCCCAACCCCGGGGGCCGCAACCGGGGAGCTGTTTTTT. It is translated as CASSPTPGAATGELFF.

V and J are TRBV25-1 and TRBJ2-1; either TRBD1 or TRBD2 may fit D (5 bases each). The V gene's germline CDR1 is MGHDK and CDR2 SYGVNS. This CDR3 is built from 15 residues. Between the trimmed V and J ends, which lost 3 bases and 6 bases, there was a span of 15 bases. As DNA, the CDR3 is TGTGCCAGCAGTGAGCCGGGAACAGGTTCCAATGAGCAGTTCTTC. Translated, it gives CASSEPGTGSNEQFF.

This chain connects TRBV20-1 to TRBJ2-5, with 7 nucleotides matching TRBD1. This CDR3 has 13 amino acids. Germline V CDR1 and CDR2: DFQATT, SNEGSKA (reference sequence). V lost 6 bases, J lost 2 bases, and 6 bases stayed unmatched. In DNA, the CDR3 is TGCAGTGCCCACGGACAGGAGCAAGAGACCCAGTACTTC. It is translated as CSAHGQEQETQYF.

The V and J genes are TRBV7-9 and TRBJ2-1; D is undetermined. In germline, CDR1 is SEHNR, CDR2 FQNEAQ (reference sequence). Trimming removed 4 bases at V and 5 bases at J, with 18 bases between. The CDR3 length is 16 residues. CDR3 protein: CASSSPPEWGHNEQFF. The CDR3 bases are TGTGCCAGCAGCTCCCCCCCTGAGTGGGGTCACAATGAGCAGTTCTTC.

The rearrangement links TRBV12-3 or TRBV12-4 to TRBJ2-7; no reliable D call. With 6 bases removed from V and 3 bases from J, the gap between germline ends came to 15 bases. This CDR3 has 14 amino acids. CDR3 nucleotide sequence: TGTGCCAGCAGCCGCCTAGAGGACGGCTACGAGCAGTACTTC. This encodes CASSRLEDGYEQYF.

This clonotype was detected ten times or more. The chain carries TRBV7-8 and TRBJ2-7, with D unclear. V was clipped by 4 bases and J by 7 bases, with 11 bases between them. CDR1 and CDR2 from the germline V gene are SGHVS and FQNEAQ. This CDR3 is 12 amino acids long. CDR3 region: CASSWDRGEQYF. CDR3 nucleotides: TGTGCCAGCAGCTGGGATCGTGGGGAGCAGTACTTC.

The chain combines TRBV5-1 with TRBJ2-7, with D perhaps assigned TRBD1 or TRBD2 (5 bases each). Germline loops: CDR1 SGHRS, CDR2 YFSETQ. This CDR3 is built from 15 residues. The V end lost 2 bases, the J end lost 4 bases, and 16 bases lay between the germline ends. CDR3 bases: TGCGCCAGCAGCTTCTCGAGGGGCGCGGAATACGAGCAGTACTTC. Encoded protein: CASSFSRGAEYEQYF.

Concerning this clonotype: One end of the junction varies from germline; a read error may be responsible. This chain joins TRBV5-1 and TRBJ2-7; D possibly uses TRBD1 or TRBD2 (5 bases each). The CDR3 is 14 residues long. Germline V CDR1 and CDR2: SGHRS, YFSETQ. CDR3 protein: CASSLALESGPRNF. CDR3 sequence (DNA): TGCGCCAGCAGCTTGGCCCTAGAGTCGGGACCCCGAAACTTC.

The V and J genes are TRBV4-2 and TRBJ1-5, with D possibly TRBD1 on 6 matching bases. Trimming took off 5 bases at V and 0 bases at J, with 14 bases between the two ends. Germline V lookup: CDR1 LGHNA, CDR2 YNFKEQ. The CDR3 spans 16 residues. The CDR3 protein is CASSETGASSNQPQHF. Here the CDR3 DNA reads TGTGCCAGCAGCGAGACAGGAGCTAGTAGCAATCAGCCCCAGCATTTT.

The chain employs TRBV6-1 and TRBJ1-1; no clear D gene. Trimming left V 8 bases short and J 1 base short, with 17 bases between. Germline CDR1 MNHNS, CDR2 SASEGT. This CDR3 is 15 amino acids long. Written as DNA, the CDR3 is TGTGCCAGCGGACGGGCACACGATCAGAACACTGAAGCTTTCTTT. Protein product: CASGRAHDQNTEAFF.